This T cell receptor beta chain was captured by sequencing in a study of blood T cell repertoires in COVID-19 (dated by TCRdb to about 2020). Some background on the complete study: Samples from collaborators originated in the United States, Italy and Spain and spanned both the acute and convalescent phases of COVID-19. A de-identified subject ID, COVID-19 status, age in years and sex were almost always included in the sample metadata. A freely available public database, intended as a resource for researchers studying the immune response to SARS-CoV-2, is where the repertoires were released. The prospective study material was composed of cDNA or gDNA derived from T cells, B-cell-depleted T cells, or PBMCs. Deeply sampled blood TCRbeta repertoires from subjects exposed to, actively infected with, or recovered from COVID-19 were included in the dataset. Where HLA class I and class II types were available, the types were taken from metadata supplied by the sample provider, not from assay-based typing. Samples came from the ongoing ImmuneRACE study (first 160 participants) plus 1,254 subjects from 6 global collaborators.

The CDR3 covers 15 residues, taking in both the cysteine and the phenylalanine. Of the read, only the CDR3 DNA is kept; its 45 bases are in frame from base 1. CDR1 is given as SGHTA and CDR2 as FQGNSA, both from the germline V gene. V and J are truncated by 4 bases and 2 bases respectively, leaving an intervening sequence of 15 bases. As to this clone: Its target antigen remains unknown. No qualities accompany the bases; no much larger clone lies one base away.

TCRbeta CDR3 regions were amplified from genomic DNA by means of the immunoSEQ Assay, a bias-controlled multiplex PCR. The paper's processing steps were these. The number of nucleated cells in each sample was estimated by amplification of reference gene primers within the assay. Sequence reads were collapsed and filtered to measure the absolute abundance of every unique TCRbeta CDR3 rearrangement. For each sample, productive Simpson clonality was calculated by taking the square root of Simpson's diversity index across productive rearrangements. Not all clones reach the TCRdb copy of this immuneACCESS table, which keeps in-frame sequences only. Checked studies attribute under half of the gap to unresolved V genes and leave the rest unexplained. V, J and clone size are those of that table, while D and trimming were read from the DNA. For this sample the table gives about 220,000 clones, of which around 86% were detected only once. The ten largest account for roughly 8% of the sample.

The study at large found these results: The amount of clinical and demographic metadata varied by source and participant and was provided uncurated.

One collaborating source in Seattle enrolled patients while the patients were actively infected and followed the patients over time throughout the course of disease. Each collaborating institution followed its own protocols to collect whole blood in K2EDTA tubes. For TCRbeta analysis, collaborators shipped samples as frozen whole blood, isolated PBMCs, or DNA extracted from either of those sample types. The specimen was peripheral blood. The V gene is TRBV7-2 and the J gene is TRBJ2-7; a weak D assignment points to TRBD2 (7 bases agree). The TCR originated in a woman aged 80 or older with COVID-19, enrolled during active disease. The sequence in DNA is TGTGCCAGCAGCTCTATGGGGGGGCCCACCTACGAGCAGTACTTC. It codes for CASSSMGGPTYEQYF.